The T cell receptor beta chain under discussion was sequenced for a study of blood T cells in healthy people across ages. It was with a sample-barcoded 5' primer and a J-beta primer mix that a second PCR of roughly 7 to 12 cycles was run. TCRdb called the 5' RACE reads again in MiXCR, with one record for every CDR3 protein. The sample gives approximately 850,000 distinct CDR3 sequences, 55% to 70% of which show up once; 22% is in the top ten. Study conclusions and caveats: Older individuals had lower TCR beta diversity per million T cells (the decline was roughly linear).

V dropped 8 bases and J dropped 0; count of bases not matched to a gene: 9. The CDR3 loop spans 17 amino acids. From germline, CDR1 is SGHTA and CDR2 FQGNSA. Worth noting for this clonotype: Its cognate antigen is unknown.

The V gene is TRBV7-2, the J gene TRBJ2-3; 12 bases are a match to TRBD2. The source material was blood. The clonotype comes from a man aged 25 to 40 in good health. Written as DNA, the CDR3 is TGTGCCAGCTTAGAGGCTAGCGGGGGGGCTAGCACAGATACGCAGTATTTT. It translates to CASLEASGGASTDTQYF. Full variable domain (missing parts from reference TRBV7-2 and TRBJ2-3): GAGVSQSPSNKVTEKGKDVELRCDPISGHTALYWYRQSLGQGLEFLIYFQGNSAPDKSGLPSDRFSAERTGGSVSTLTIQRTQQEDSAVYLCASLEASGGASTDTQYFGPGTRLTVL.